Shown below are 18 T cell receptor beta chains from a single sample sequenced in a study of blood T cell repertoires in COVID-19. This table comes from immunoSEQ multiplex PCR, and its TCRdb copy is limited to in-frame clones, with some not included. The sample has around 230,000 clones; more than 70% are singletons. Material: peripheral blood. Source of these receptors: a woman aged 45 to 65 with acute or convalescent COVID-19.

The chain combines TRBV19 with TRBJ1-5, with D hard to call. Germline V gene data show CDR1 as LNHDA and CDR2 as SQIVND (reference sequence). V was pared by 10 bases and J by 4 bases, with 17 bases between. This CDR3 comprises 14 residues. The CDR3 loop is CAKHGREPNQPQHF. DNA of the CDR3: TGTGCCAAGCACGGGAGGGAACCTAATCAGCCCCAGCATTTT.

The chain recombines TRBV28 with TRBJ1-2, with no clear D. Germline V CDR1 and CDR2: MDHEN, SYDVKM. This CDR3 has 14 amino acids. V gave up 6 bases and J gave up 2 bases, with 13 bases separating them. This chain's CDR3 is CASRPGFPNYGYTF. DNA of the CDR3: TGTGCCAGCAGGCCGGGATTTCCAAACTATGGCTACACCTTC.

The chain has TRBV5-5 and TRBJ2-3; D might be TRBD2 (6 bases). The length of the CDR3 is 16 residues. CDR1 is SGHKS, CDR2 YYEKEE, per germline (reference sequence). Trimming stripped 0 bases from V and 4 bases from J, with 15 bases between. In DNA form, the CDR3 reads TGTGCCAGCAGCTTGGTTAGCGGTCTAGGCGCAGATACGCAGTATTTT. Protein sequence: CASSLVSGLGADTQYF.

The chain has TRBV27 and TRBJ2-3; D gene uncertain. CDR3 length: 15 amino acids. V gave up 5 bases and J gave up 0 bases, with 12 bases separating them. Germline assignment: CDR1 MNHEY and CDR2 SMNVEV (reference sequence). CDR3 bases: TGTGCCAGCAGTCCCGTTCGTTTTAGCACAGATACGCAGTATTTT. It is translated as CASSPVRFSTDTQYF.

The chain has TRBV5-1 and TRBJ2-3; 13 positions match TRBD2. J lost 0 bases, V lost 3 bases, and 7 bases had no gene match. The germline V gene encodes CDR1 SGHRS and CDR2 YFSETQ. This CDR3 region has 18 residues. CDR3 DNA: TGCGCCAGCAGCTCAAGACTAGCGGGAGGCCCGAGCACAGATACGCAGTATTTT. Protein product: CASSSRLAGGPSTDTQYF.

Here the CDR3 DNA reads TGTGCCAGCAGCTTATTTGGACAGGGTAATCAGCCCCAGCATTTT. This codes for CASSLFGQGNQPQHF. V gene TRBV11-2 combines with J gene TRBJ1-5; 8 bases fit TRBD1. Germline lookup yields CDR1 SGHAT and CDR2 FQNNGV. The CDR3 extends over 15 amino acids. Trimming at V came to 2 bases and at J to 4 bases, leaving 4 bases not matched to a gene.

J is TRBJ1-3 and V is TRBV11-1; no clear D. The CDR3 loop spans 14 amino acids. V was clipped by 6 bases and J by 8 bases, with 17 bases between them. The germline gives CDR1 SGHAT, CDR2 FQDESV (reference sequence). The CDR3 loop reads CASSNDPSGDTIYF. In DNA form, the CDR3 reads TGTGCCAGCAGTAATGACCCATCCGGGGACACCATATATTTT.

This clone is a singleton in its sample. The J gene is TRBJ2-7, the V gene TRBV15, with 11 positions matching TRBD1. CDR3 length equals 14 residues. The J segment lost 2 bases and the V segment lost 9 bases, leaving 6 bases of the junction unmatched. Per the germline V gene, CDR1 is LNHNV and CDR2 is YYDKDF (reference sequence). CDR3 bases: TGTGCCACAATGGGACAGGGGGAACCCTACGAGCAGTACTTC. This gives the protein CATMGQGEPYEQYF.

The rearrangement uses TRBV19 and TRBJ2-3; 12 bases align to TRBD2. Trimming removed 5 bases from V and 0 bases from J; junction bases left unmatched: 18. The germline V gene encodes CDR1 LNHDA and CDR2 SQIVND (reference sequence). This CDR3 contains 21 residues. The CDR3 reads CASSSYGTSGHLAASTDTQYF. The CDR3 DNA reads TGTGCCAGTAGTTCCTATGGGACTAGCGGGCACCTTGCGGCTAGCACAGATACGCAGTATTTT.

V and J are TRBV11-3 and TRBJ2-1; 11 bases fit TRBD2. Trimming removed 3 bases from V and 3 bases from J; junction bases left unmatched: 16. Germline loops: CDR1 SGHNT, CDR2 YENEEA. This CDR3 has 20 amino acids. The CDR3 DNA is TGTGCCAGCAGCTTTACTTCCGGGGGGACTAGCGGAGGAGGCTACAATGAGCAGTTCTTC. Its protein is CASSFTSGGTSGGGYNEQFF.

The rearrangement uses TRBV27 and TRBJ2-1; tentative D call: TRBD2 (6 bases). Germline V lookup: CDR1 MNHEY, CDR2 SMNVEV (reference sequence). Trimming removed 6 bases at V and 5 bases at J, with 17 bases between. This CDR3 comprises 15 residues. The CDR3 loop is CASSLKFGSHNEQFF. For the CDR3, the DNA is TGTGCCAGCAGCCTAAAATTCGGGAGCCACAATGAGCAGTTCTTC.

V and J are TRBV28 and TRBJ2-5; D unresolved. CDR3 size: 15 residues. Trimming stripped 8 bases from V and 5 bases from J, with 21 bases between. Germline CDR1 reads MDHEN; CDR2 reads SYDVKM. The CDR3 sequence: CASSLTVNGRETQYF. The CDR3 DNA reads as TGTGCCAGCTCTCTCACGGTTAACGGTCGGGAGACCCAGTACTTC.

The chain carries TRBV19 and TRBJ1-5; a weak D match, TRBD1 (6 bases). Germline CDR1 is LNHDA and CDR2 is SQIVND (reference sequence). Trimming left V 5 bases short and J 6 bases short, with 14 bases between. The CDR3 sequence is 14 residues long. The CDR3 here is CASSVFGGGQPQHF. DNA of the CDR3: TGTGCCAGTAGTGTCTTTGGGGGCGGTCAGCCCCAGCATTTT.

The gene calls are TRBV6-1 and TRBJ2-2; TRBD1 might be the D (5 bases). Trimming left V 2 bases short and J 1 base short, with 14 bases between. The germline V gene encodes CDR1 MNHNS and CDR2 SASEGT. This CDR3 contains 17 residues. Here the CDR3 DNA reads TGTGCCAGCAGTGAATTTCAATGGCAGGGGAACACCGGGGAGCTGTTTTTT. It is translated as CASSEFQWQGNTGELFF.

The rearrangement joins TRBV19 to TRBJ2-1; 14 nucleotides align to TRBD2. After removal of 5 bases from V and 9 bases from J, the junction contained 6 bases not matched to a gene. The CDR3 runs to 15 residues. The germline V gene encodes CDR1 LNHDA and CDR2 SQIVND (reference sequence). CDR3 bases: TGTGCCAGTAGTCCGGGACTAGCGGGAGAGGGTGAGCAGTTCTTC. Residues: CASSPGLAGEGEQFF.

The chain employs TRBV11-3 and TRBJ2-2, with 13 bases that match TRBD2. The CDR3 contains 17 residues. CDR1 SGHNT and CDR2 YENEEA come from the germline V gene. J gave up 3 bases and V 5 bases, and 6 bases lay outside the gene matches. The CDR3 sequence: CASSPGLAGVDTGELFF. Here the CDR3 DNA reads TGTGCCAGCAGCCCCGGACTAGCGGGAGTTGACACCGGGGAGCTGTTTTTT.

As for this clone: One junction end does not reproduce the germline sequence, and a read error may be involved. The CDR3 coding sequence is TGTGCCAGCAGTTACGGGACAGGCACAAAGGACTTC. This gives the protein CASSYGTGTKDF. This chain joins TRBV6-6 and TRBJ2-5, with 8 nucleotides matching TRBD1. The CDR3 totals 12 residues. Germline CDR1 and CDR2: MNHNY and SVGAGI (reference sequence).

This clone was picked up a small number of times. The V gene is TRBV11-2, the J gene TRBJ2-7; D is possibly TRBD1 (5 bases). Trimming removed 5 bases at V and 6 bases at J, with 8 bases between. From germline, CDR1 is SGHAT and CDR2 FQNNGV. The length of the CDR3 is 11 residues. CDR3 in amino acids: CASSLRGEQYF. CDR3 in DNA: TGTGCCAGCAGCCTAAGGGGCGAGCAGTACTTC.